This entry concerns a single T cell receptor beta chain. The source of the sample is a study of OX40 agonist ivuxolimab in advanced cancers. V was shortened by 4 bases and J by 3 bases, with 11 bases between the two germline ends. The CDR3 is 14 amino acids. Germline V CDR1 and CDR2: MDHEN, SYDVKM. The repertoire was sequenced with immunoSEQ multiplex PCR; TCRdb's copy has only in-frame clones and lacks some. The sample consists of tens of thousands of clones, roughly 77% of them appearing once. The clonotype was recovered from an adult with an advanced solid tumor such as melanoma, head and neck, liver or kidney cancer. The source was CD4+ or CD8+ T cells sorted from blood, collected in a trial of the OX40 agonist ivuxolimab. The rearrangement uses TRBV28 and TRBJ2-3; D remains unclear. The DNA for the CDR3 is TGTGCCAGCAGTTCCGGTGGAAGAACAGATACGCAGTATTTT. It is translated as CASSSGGRTDTQYF.